This TCR beta chain was sequenced for a study of cytotoxic CD8 clonotypes in ibrutinib-treated CLL. As for the study in general: Over 10 relapsed/refractory, more than 14 treatment-naive; roughly 18 IGHV unmutated.

With 6 bases clipped from V and 3 bases from J, the junction kept 7 bases outside the gene matches. This CDR3 is built from 13 residues. From germline, CDR1 is SQVTM and CDR2 ANQGSEA. Details on this clone: Other DNA sequences from this sample encode an identical CDR3 as well.

Produced via immunoSEQ multiplex PCR; TCRdb's table is partial and in-frame only. Found here are nearly 300,000 clones, roughly 76% of them singletons; the top ten hold 5.6%. This TCR derives from a human donor with chronic lymphocytic leukemia. This specimen was PBMCs, taken at disease progression, from a patient treated with ibrutinib. J is TRBJ1-2 and V is TRBV29-1, with 7 positions matching TRBD1. CDR3 region: CSVRQGGDYGYTF. The CDR3 DNA reads as TGCAGCGTGAGACAGGGAGGGGACTATGGCTACACCTTC.